These 22 T cell receptor beta chains came from one sample sequenced in a study of post-analysis software for immune sequencing data. Study-wide findings and caveats: TRBV5-6, TRBV5-1 and TRBV20-1 were among 4 or 5 TRBV segments more frequent in patients than controls.

These receptors lack a known antigen. cDNA libraries for TCR beta contained unique molecular identifiers. One entry per CDR3 protein results from TCRdb running MiXCR on the PCR reads. Of fewer than 850,000 distinct CDR3 sequences in the sample, 30% were seen once. Sample: blood. The receptors shown here come from a girl aged 5-17 years with multiple sclerosis.

This rearrangement joins TRBV12-3 or TRBV12-4 to TRBJ2-5; D is ambiguous. The CDR3 loop spans 14 amino acids. V gave up 0 bases and J gave up 5 bases, with 10 bases separating them. The CDR3 DNA sequence: TGTGCCAGCAGTTTAGCGCGTGATCGTGAGACCCAGTACTTC. Its translation is CASSLARDRETQYF.

In its sample, this clonotype was seen a few times. The germline gene is not matched at one end of the junction; a read error may be the cause. The chain employs TRBV28 and TRBJ2-7; weak D call: TRBD1 (6 bases). Looked up from germline, CDR1 is MDHEN and CDR2 is SYDVKM. CDR3 length: 15 amino acids. The CDR3 is CASSFPGGPTYEQYF. CDR3 in DNA: TGCGCCAGCAGTTTCCCTGGGGGCCCCACCTACGAGCAGTACTTC.

This clonotype was seen once. This chain links TRBV10-3 with TRBJ2-1, with TRBD2 matching 8 bases. CDR1 ENHRY and CDR2 SYGVKD come from the germline V gene. V was clipped by 11 bases and J by 4 bases; unmatched bases: 13. The CDR3 sequence is 15 residues long. In DNA, the CDR3 is TGTGCCGGATCTTCCGGGTCTAGCGGGTACAATGAGCAGTTCTTC. Amino acids: CAGSSGSSGYNEQFF.

This clonotype was detected once. The CDR3 sequence: CASSLRWQGAANTGELFF. The DNA of the CDR3 is TGCGCCAGCAGCTTGCGTTGGCAGGGGGCGGCGAACACCGGGGAGCTGTTTTTT. The chain has TRBV5-1 and TRBJ2-2; the match to TRBD1 covers 8 bases. Germline values: CDR1 SGHRS, CDR2 YFSETQ. Unmatched junction bases numbered 8, after V lost 1 base and J lost 0 bases. There are 18 residues in the CDR3. The full variable domain, rest sourced from reference TRBV5-1 and TRBJ2-2, is KAGVTQTPRYLIKTRGQQVTLSCSPISGHRSVSWYQQTPGQGLQFLFEYFSETQRNKGNFPGRFSGRQFSNSRSEMNVSTLELGDSALYLCASSLRWQGAANTGELFFGEGSRLTVL.

The rearrangement uses TRBV6-5 and TRBJ2-1, with D possibly called TRBD1 or TRBD2 (6 bases each). TRBJ2-7 explains the end of the DNA better; the J call may be wrong. CDR1 MNHEY and CDR2 SVGAGI come from the germline V gene. The CDR3 is 15 amino acids. The CDR3 coding sequence is TGTGCCAGCAGTACGGGGGCGGCCTCCTACAATGAGCAGTACTTC. It specifies CASSTGAASYNEQYF.

This clonotype was observed a handful of times. A junction end diverges from the germline sequence, so it may reflect a read error. The chain couples TRBV28 to TRBJ1-2, with a tentative D call TRBD1 (5 bases). CDR1 MDHEN and CDR2 SYDVKM come from the germline V gene. There are 14 residues in the CDR3. The CDR3 region is CALYGTHDSRGCTF. CDR3 nucleotides: TGTGCCCTCTACGGGACGCACGACTCGCGGGGCTGCACCTTC.

This chain connects TRBV29-1 to TRBJ2-1; tentative D call: TRBD1 (5 bases). The V gene's germline CDR1 is SQVTM and CDR2 ANQGSEA. There are 13 residues in the CDR3. V shed 2 bases and J shed 2 bases, with 7 bases lying between them. In nucleotides, the CDR3 is TGCAGCGTTGAACGCAGGGCCTACAATGAGCAGTTCTTC. Amino acids: CSVERRAYNEQFF.

This clonotype was observed many times. The rearrangement joins TRBV6-5 to TRBJ2-5; D could derive from TRBD1 or TRBD2 (6 bases each). This CDR3 spans 14 amino acids. V was clipped by 0 bases and J by 5 bases, with 10 bases between them. Germline V gives CDR1 MNHEY, CDR2 SVGAGI. CDR3 loop: CASSYSRGLETQYF. For the CDR3, the DNA is TGTGCCAGCAGTTACTCTCGGGGGCTTGAGACCCAGTACTTC.

This clonotype was seen ten or more times. The chain joins TRBV29-1 to TRBJ2-7; 8 bases align to TRBD1. The CDR3 has 13 amino acids. The V gene end was trimmed by 2 bases and the J gene end by 1 base; junction bases not matched to a gene: 1. Germline V gene data show CDR1 as SQVTM and CDR2 as ANQGSEA. The DNA of the CDR3 is TGCAGCGTTGAACGGACAGGGTCCTACGAGCAGTACTTC. Residues: CSVERTGSYEQYF.

This clonotype came up a few times. The J gene is TRBJ1-5, the V gene TRBV9, with unresolved D. V gave up 4 bases and J gave up 3 bases, with 14 bases separating them. Per germline, CDR1 SGDLS and CDR2 YYNGEE. The CDR3 is made up of 15 amino acids. The chain's CDR3 is CASSTLGLNNQPQHF. The CDR3, as DNA: TGTGCCAGCAGCACCCTGGGCCTAAACAATCAGCCCCAGCATTTT.

This clonotype was detected only a few times. CDR3 protein: CASSLISSRQGGTEAFF. CDR3 sequence (DNA): TGCGCCAGCAGCTTGATTTCGTCCCGTCAGGGGGGCACTGAAGCTTTCTTT. The chain employs TRBV5-1 and TRBJ1-1; 7 positions match TRBD1. Germline-derived CDR1 and CDR2 are SGHRS and YFSETQ. The CDR3 runs 17 residues. V lost 1 base, J lost 4 bases, and 13 bases stayed unmatched. Full variable domain (outside the CDR3, taken from reference TRBV5-1 and TRBJ1-1): KAGVTQTPRYLIKTRGQQVTLSCSPISGHRSVSWYQQTPGQGLQFLFEYFSETQRNKGNFPGRFSGRQFSNSRSEMNVSTLELGDSALYLCASSLISSRQGGTEAFFGQGTRLTVV.

A note on this clonotype: This may stem from a read error, because a much larger clone lies one nucleotide away. The J gene is TRBJ2-1, the V gene TRBV29-1, with 12 bases matching TRBD1. V was clipped by 6 bases and J by 8 bases; unmatched bases: 8. CDR1 SQVTM and CDR2 ANQGSEA come from the germline V gene. The CDR3 totals 14 residues. CDR3 amino acids: CSVSGTGGWDEQFF. CDR3 DNA sequence: TGCAGCGTCAGCGGGACAGGGGGCTGGGATGAGCAGTTCTTC.

This clonotype occurred a few times. A much larger clone differs from this one at a single base, so this may be a read error. The chain is built from TRBV7-2 and TRBJ2-3, with TRBD1 identical over 8 bases. The ends lost 5 bases at V and 1 base at J; junction bases unmatched: 2. The CDR3 length is 14 residues. Germline CDR1 SGHTA, CDR2 FQGNSA. In DNA, the CDR3 is TGTGCCAGCAGCCCGGACAGGGGCACAGATACGCAGTATTTT. Encoded protein: CASSPDRGTDTQYF.

This clonotype turned up a few times. The chain uses TRBV29-1 and TRBJ2-5, with 7 bases matching TRBD1. After removal of 4 bases from V and 3 bases from J, the junction contained 5 bases not matched to a gene. The germline V gene has CDR1 SQVTM and CDR2 ANQGSEA. There are 13 residues in the CDR3. The CDR3 DNA sequence: TGCAGCGTTGCCGACAGGGTGGAAGAGACCCAGTACTTC. This codes for CSVADRVEETQYF.

This chain links TRBV6-1 with TRBJ2-1, with TRBD2 matching 8 bases. CDR1 is MNHNS and CDR2 is SASEGT in the germline V gene. This CDR3 has 16 residues. J lost 6 bases, V lost 6 bases, and 13 bases had no gene match. The CDR3 spells CASRPGGPTFSNEQFF. In nucleotides, the CDR3 is TGTGCCAGCAGGCCGGGAGGGCCCACGTTCAGCAATGAGCAGTTCTTC.

This clonotype turned up a few times. The chain has TRBV6-1 and TRBJ2-1; tentatively, D is TRBD1 or TRBD2 (5 bases each). The V end lost 6 bases, the J end lost 8 bases, and 14 bases lay between the germline ends. The germline V gene encodes CDR1 MNHNS and CDR2 SASEGT. The CDR3 has 13 amino acids. CDR3 sequence (DNA): TGTGCCAGCAGGGGGACCCCCTCGGATGAGCAGTTCTTC. Residues: CASRGTPSDEQFF.

This clonotype has only a few counts. V usage is TRBV29-1 and J usage is TRBJ2-3, with D uncertain. Germline CDR1 is SQVTM and CDR2 is ANQGSEA. V lost 7 bases to trimming and J lost 6 bases, with 20 bases between them. The CDR3 is made up of 14 amino acids. CDR3 sequence (DNA): TGCAGCGCAGCCCTTATCCCGGGTGGGGATACGCAGTATTTT. As protein: CSAALIPGGDTQYF.

The genes are TRBV20-1 and TRBJ2-5, with D unclear. Germline V CDR1 and CDR2: DFQATT, SNEGSKA (reference sequence). The CDR3 contains 12 residues. V shed 4 bases and J shed 1 base, with 7 bases lying between them. This CDR3 reads CSATVAQETQYF. CDR3 nucleotide sequence: TGCAGTGCTACCGTGGCCCAAGAGACCCAGTACTTC.

This clonotype came up a few times. The chain is built from TRBV7-2 and TRBJ1-5, with D unclear. Between the trimmed V and J ends, which lost 2 bases and 4 bases, there was a span of 9 bases. Germline lookup yields CDR1 SGHTA and CDR2 FQGNSA. The CDR3 extends over 14 amino acids. CDR3 nucleotides: TGTGCCAGCAGCTTAACACTTGCGAATCAGCCCCAGCATTTT. Protein: CASSLTLANQPQHF.

The gene calls are TRBV5-1 and TRBJ2-7; D is ambiguous. The CDR3 loop spans 14 amino acids. The V end was cut by 2 bases, the J end by 2 bases, with 11 bases between. CDR1 and CDR2 (germline): SGHRS, YFSETQ. In nucleotides, the CDR3 is TGCGCCAGCAGCTTTGAGAAGGCGACCTACGAGCAGTACTTC. Protein sequence: CASSFEKATYEQYF.

V and J are TRBV7-2 and TRBJ1-5; the match to TRBD1 covers 8 bases. The CDR3 contains 15 residues. The J segment lost 4 bases and the V segment lost 5 bases, leaving 7 bases of the junction unmatched. CDR1 SGHTA and CDR2 FQGNSA come from the germline V gene. The CDR3 is CASSPGQVVNQPQHF. CDR3 nucleotides: TGTGCCAGCAGCCCGGGACAGGTAGTTAATCAGCCCCAGCATTTT.

This clonotype was observed a handful of times. The chain links TRBV29-1 to TRBJ2-4; D may be TRBD1 or TRBD2 (5 bases each). The germline V and J ends were trimmed by 6 bases and 13 bases, with 16 bases remaining between them. Germline CDR1 SQVTM, CDR2 ANQGSEA. This CDR3 is built from 11 residues. In DNA form, the CDR3 reads TGCAGCGTGCGAGCAACCAGGGAGCAGTACTTC. Encoded protein: CSVRATREQYF.